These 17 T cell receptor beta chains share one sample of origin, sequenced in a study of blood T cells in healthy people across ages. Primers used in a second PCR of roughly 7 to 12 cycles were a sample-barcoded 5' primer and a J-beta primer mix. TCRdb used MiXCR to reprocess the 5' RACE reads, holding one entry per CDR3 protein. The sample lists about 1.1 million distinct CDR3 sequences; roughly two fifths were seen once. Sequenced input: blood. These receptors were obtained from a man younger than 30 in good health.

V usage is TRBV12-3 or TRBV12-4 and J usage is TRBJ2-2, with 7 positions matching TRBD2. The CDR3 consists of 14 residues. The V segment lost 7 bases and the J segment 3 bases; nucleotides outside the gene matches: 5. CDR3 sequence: CASTSGADTGELFF. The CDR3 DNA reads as TGTGCCAGCACAAGCGGGGCTGACACCGGGGAGCTGTTTTTT.

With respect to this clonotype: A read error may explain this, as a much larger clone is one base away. CDR3 loop: CASSLTGTLGYTF. CDR3 nucleotide sequence: TGTGCCAGCAGTCTGACAGGGACCCTTGGCTACACCTTC. This chain connects TRBV12-3 or TRBV12-4 to TRBJ1-2; 7 bases map to TRBD1. This CDR3 is built from 13 residues. Trimming cost V 5 bases and J 7 bases; bases outside gene matches: 7.

This chain's CDR3 is CASTLPGQVLDNEQFF. CDR3 sequence (DNA): TGTGCCAGCACCCTTCCGGGGCAGGTCTTGGACAATGAGCAGTTCTTC. This chain links TRBV12-3 or TRBV12-4 with TRBJ2-1; D is tentatively TRBD1 or TRBD2 (5 bases each). CDR3 size: 16 residues. V lost 7 bases and J lost 5, with 21 bases in between.

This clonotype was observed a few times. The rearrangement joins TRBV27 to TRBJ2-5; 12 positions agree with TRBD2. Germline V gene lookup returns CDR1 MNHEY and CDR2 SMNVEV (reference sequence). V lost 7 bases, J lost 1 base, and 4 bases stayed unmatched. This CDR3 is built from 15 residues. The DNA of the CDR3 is TGTGCCAGCACCCCGACTAGCGGGGGCCAAGAGACCCAGTACTTC. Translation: CASTPTSGGQETQYF.

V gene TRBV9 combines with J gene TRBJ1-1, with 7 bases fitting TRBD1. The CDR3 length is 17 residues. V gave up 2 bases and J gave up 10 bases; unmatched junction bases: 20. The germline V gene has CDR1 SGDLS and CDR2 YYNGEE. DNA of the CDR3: TGTGCCAGCAGCGTGGATTACAGGGGCCGTGGGCCTAAGGCAGCTTTCTTT. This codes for CASSVDYRGRGPKAAFF.

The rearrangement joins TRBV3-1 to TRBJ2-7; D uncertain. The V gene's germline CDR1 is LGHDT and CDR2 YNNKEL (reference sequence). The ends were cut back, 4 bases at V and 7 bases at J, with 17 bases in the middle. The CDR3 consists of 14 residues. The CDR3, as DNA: TGTGCCAGCAGCCGTTACGAAGGGTCCAATGAGCAGTACTTC. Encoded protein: CASSRYEGSNEQYF.

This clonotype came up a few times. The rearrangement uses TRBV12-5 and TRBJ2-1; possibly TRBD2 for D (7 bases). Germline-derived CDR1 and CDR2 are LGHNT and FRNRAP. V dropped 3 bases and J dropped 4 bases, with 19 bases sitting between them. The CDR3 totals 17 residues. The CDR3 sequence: CASGFPIGGGVYNEQFF. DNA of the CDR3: TGTGCTAGTGGTTTTCCCATCGGCGGGGGCGTTTACAATGAGCAGTTCTTC.

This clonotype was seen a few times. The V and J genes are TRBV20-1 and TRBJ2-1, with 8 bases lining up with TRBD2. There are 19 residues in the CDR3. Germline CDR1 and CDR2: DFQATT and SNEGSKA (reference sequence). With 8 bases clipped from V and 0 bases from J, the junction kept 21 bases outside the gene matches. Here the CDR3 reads CSPPSIGGGRLYSYNEQFF. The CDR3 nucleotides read TGCAGTCCACCATCTATCGGGGGGGGGAGACTGTACTCCTACAATGAGCAGTTCTTC.

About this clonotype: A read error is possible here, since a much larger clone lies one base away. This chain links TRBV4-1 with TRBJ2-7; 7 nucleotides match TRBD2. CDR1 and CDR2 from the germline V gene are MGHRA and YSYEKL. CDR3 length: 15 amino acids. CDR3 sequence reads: CTSSQVLAENYEQYF. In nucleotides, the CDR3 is TGCACCAGCAGCCAAGTCCTAGCGGAAAACTACGAGCAGTACTTC.

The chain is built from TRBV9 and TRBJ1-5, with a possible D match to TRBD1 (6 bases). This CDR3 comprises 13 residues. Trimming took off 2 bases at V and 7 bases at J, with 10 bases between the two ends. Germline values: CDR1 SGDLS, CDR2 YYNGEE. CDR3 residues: CASSVGHRQPQHF. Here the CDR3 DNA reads TGTGCCAGCAGCGTGGGACATCGGCAGCCCCAGCATTTT.

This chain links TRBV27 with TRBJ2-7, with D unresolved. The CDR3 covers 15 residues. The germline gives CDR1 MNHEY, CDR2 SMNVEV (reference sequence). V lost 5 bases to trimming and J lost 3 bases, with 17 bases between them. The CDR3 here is CASSPKTPRVYEQYF. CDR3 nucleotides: TGTGCCAGCAGTCCGAAGACCCCACGGGTCTACGAGCAGTACTTC.

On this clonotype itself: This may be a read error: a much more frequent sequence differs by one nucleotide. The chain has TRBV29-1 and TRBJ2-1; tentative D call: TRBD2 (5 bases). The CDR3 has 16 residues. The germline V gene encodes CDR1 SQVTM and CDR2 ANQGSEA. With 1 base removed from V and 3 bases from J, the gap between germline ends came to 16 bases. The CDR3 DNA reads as TGCAGCGTTGAAGGCCTAGAGGGTCCCTGCTACAATGAGCAGTTCTTC. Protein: CSVEGLEGPCYNEQFF.

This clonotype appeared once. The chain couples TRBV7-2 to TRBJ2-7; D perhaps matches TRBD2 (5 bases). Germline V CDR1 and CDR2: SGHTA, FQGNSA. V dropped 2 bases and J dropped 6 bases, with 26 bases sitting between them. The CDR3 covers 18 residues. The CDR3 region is CASSLLSGLGSRSTEQYF. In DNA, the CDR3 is TGTGCCAGCAGCTTACTCTCGGGGTTGGGGTCCCGATCTACCGAGCAGTACTTC.

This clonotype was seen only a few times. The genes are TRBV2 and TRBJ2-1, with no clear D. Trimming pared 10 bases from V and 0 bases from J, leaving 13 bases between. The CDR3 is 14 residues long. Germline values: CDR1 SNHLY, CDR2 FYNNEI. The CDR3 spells CATRRDSSYNEQFF. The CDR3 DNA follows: TGTGCCACCCGGAGAGATAGCTCCTACAATGAGCAGTTCTTC.

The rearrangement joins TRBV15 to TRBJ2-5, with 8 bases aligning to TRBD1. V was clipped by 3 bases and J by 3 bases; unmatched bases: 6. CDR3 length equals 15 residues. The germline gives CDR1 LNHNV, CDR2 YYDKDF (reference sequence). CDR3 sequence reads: CATSSSGTGEETQYF. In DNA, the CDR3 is TGTGCCACCAGCAGCTCCGGGACAGGCGAAGAGACCCAGTACTTC.

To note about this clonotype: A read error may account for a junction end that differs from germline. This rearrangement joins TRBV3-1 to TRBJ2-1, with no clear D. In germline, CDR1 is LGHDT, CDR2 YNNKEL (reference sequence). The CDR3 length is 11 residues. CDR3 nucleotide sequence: TGTACCAGCAGCCAAGTACACGAGCAGTTCTTC. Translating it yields CTSSQVHEQFF.

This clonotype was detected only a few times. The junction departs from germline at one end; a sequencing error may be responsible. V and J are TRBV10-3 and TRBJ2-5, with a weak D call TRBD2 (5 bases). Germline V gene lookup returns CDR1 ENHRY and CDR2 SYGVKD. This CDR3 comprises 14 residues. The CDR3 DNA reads TGTGCCATCAGTCTAGCCGAATACCACGAGACCCAGTACTTC. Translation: CAISLAEYHETQYF.